This T cell receptor (beta chain) was found in a study of OX40 agonist ivuxolimab in advanced cancers. Findings and limits, study-wide: CD8+ T cells (on average) carried more expanded clones than CD4+ T cells.

V lost 4 bases and J 0 bases, leaving 16 bases between the germline ends. The CDR3 has 16 residues. Per the germline V gene, CDR1 is SGDLS and CDR2 is YYNGEE. With respect to this clone: What it recognizes is unknown.

Profiling relied on immunoSEQ multiplex PCR, and the TCRdb table lists in-frame clones only, not all of them. This sample has tens of thousands of clones, with just over 90% found just once. Peripheral blood came from all dose cohorts at three timepoints. The chain combines TRBV9 with TRBJ1-1; tentatively, D is TRBD1 (5 bases). The TCR originated in an adult with an advanced solid tumor such as melanoma, head and neck, liver or kidney cancer. The material was CD4+ or CD8+ T cells sorted from blood, obtained in a trial of the OX40 agonist ivuxolimab. The CDR3 spells CASSPRYQGLNTEAFF. The CDR3 DNA reads as TGTGCCAGCAGCCCGCGTTATCAGGGCCTGAACACTGAAGCTTTCTTT.